This entry features one T cell receptor beta chain sequence. These data are taken from a study of control samples from healthy donors and cancer patients. The method was immunoSEQ multiplex PCR; TCRdb's version includes in-frame clones alone and lacks a portion of them. Among around 71,000 clones listed, 87% were seen once. Germline CDR1 and CDR2: SGHTA and FQGNSA. V lost 5 bases to trimming and J lost 2 bases, with 6 bases between them. The CDR3 contains 12 residues. The sequenced sample consisted of PBMCs. This TCR came from a woman in her forties or fifties with head and neck cancer. V is TRBV7-2 and J is TRBJ1-1; D is uncertain. The CDR3 region has the DNA TGTGCCAGCAGCCCCTCTAACACTGAAGCTTTCTTT. Amino acids: CASSPSNTEAFF.